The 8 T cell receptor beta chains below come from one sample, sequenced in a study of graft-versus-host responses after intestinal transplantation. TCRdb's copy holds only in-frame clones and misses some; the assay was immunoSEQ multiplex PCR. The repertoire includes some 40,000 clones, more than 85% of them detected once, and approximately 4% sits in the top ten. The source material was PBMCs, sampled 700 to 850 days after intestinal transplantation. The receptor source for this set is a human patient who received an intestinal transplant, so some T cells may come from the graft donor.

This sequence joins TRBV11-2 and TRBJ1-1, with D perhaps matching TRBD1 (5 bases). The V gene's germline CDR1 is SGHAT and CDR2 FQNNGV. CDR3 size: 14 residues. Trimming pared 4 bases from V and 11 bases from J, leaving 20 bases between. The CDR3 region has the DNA TGTGCCAGCAGCTCGCGAGCCGGGGGAATGGAGGCTTTCTTT. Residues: CASSSRAGGMEAFF.

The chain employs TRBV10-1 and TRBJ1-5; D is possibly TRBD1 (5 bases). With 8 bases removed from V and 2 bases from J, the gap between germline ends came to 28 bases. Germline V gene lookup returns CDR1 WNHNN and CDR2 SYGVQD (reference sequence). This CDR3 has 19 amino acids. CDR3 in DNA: TGCGCCAGCCCGAACATGAGTTTTTTAGGAGGGGATTGCAATCAGCCCCAGCATTTT. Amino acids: CASPNMSFLGGDCNQPQHF.

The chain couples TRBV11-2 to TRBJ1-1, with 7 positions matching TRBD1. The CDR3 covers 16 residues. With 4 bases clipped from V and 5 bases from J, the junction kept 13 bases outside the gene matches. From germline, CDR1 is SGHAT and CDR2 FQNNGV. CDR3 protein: CASSWRQGMARTEAFF. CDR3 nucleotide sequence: TGTGCCAGCAGCTGGCGACAGGGAATGGCGAGGACTGAAGCTTTCTTT. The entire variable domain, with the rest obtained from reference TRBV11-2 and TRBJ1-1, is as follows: EAGVAQSPRYKIIEKRQSVAFWCNPISGHATLYWYQQILGQGPKLLIQFQNNGVVDDSQLPKDRFSAERLKGVDSTLKIQPAKLEDSAVYLCASSWRQGMARTEAFFGQGTRLTVV.

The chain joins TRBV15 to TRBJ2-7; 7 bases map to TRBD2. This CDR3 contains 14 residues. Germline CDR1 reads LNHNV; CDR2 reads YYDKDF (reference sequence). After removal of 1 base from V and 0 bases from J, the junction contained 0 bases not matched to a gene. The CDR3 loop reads CATSRGGGSYEQYF. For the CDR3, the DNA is TGTGCCACCAGCAGAGGGGGGGGCTCCTACGAGCAGTACTTC. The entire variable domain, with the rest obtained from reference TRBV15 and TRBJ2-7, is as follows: DAMVIQNPRYQVTQFGKPVTLSCSQTLNHNVMYWYQQKSSQAPKLLFHYYDKDFNNEADTPDNFQSRRPNTSFCFLDIRSPGLGDTAMYLCATSRGGGSYEQYFGPGTRLTVT.

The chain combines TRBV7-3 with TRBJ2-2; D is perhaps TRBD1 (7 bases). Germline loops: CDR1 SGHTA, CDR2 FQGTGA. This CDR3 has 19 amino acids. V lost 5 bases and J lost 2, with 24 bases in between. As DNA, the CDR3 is TGTGCCAGCAGCCATCAGGGGGGATCCGGACGAAGCAACACCGGGGAGCTGTTTTTT. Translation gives CASSHQGGSGRSNTGELFF.

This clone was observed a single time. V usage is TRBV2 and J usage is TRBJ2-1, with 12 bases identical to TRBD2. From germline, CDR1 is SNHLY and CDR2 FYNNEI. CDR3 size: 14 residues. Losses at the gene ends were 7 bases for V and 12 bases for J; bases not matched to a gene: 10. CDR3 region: CASIGPSGRARQFF. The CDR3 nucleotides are TGTGCCAGCATTGGGCCTAGCGGGAGGGCTCGGCAGTTCTTC.

CDR3 nucleotides: TGCGCCAGCAGCTCACGGGACAGGGGATGGGTGCAGTACTTC. Amino acid sequence: CASSSRDRGWVQYF. The rearrangement uses TRBV5-1 and TRBJ2-7; 10 bases are shared with TRBD1. The CDR3 totals 14 residues. The V gene's germline CDR1 is SGHRS and CDR2 YFSETQ. V dropped 3 bases and J dropped 9; count of bases not matched to a gene: 9.

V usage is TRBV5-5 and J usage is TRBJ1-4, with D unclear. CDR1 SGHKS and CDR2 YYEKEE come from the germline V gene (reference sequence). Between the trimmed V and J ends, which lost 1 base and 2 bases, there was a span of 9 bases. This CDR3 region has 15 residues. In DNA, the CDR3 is TGTGCCAGCAGCTTGCGCACGGTGACTAATGAAAAACTGTTTTTT. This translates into CASSLRTVTNEKLFF.